A selection of T cell receptor beta chains follows, all from one sample in a study of blood T cell repertoires in COVID-19. Sequencing used immunoSEQ multiplex PCR; TCRdb keeps in-frame clones, though not all of them. The sample lists fewer than 350,000 clones, 70% to 90% occurring once. Sequencing was done on a sample of peripheral blood. These TCRs come from a woman aged 30 to 39 who had recovered from COVID-19. The CDR3 runs from the conserved cysteine through the conserved F or W. The order of the fields is V gene, D gene, clone size, J gene, CDR3 DNA, CDR3 protein. The D gene is left open where the match is weak. Only some rows state a clone size, as once, few, many or a class for expanded clones.

V gene: TRBV5-4; D gene: TRBD2; clone size: once; J gene: TRBJ2-3; CDR3 DNA: TGTGCCAGCAGCTTGGATATCACTAGCGGGGAAGGCACAGATGCGCAGTATTTT; CDR3 protein: CASSLDITSGEGTDAQYF
V gene: TRBV5-1; D gene: -; clone size: once; J gene: TRBJ2-3; CDR3 DNA: TGCGCCAGCAGGGTGGGGCAGAGCACAGATACGCAGTATTTT; CDR3 protein: CASRVGQSTDTQYF
V gene: TRBV13; D gene: TRBD1; clone size: -; J gene: TRBJ1-4; CDR3 DNA: TGTGCCAGCAGCGACGGGACAGGGGATGAAAAACTGTTTTTT; CDR3 protein: CASSDGTGDEKLFF
V gene: TRBV19; D gene: -; clone size: -; J gene: TRBJ2-3; CDR3 DNA: TGTGCCACCACACAGGCAGATACGCAGTATTTT; CDR3 protein: CATTQADTQYF
V gene: TRBV6-2/TRBV6-3; D gene: -; clone size: -; J gene: TRBJ2-4; CDR3 DNA: TGTGCCAGCAGTTACTCAGGGGGCAAAAACATTCAGTACTTC; CDR3 protein: CASSYSGGKNIQYF
V gene: TRBV2; D gene: TRBD1; clone size: -; J gene: TRBJ1-5; CDR3 DNA: TGTGCCAGCAGCGGACAGGGAAATCAGCCCCAGCATTTT; CDR3 protein: CASSGQGNQPQHF
V gene: TRBV10-3; D gene: TRBD1; clone size: -; J gene: TRBJ2-6; CDR3 DNA: TGTGCCATCGCCCTTGGACAGGGAAGGGGTGGGGCCAACGTCCTGACTTTC; CDR3 protein: CAIALGQGRGGANVLTF
V gene: TRBV7-2; D gene: -; clone size: -; J gene: TRBJ2-3; CDR3 DNA: TGTGCCAGCAGCTTAACTGTCGATACGCAGTATTTT; CDR3 protein: CASSLTVDTQYF
V gene: TRBV5-4; D gene: TRBD2; clone size: -; J gene: TRBJ2-3; CDR3 DNA: TGTGCCAGCAGCTTGGTTCTAGCGGGGGCTCCTACGCAGTATTTT; CDR3 protein: CASSLVLAGAPTQYF
V gene: TRBV19; D gene: TRBD1; clone size: -; J gene: TRBJ2-1; CDR3 DNA: TGTGCCAGTAGCCTCCGGGACAGGGGAGGGAATGAGCAGTTCTTC; CDR3 protein: CASSLRDRGGNEQFF
V gene: TRBV6-2/TRBV6-3; D gene: -; clone size: -; J gene: TRBJ1-1; CDR3 DNA: TGTGCCAGCAGTTACGGTGGCAGGCTGAACACTGAAGCTTTCTTT; CDR3 protein: CASSYGGRLNTEAFF
V gene: TRBV4-1; D gene: TRBD1; clone size: -; J gene: TRBJ1-5; CDR3 DNA: TGCGCCAGCAGCTGGGGACAGGGGGCTGGCCAGCCCCAGCATTTT; CDR3 protein: CASSWGQGAGQPQHF
V gene: TRBV14; D gene: -; clone size: once; J gene: TRBJ2-3; CDR3 DNA: TGTGCCAGCAGCCAGGGCAGTTACACAGATACGCAGTATTTT; CDR3 protein: CASSQGSYTDTQYF
V gene: TRBV19; D gene: -; clone size: -; J gene: TRBJ2-7; CDR3 DNA: TGTGCCAGTAGTATGGGGGACAATGCCTACGAGCAGTACTTC; CDR3 protein: CASSMGDNAYEQYF
V gene: TRBV28; D gene: TRBD2; clone size: few; J gene: TRBJ2-3; CDR3 DNA: TGTGCCAGCAGTTTTCTAGCGGGCACAGATACGCAGTATTTT; CDR3 protein: CASSFLAGTDTQYF
V gene: TRBV5-1; D gene: TRBD1; clone size: few; J gene: TRBJ2-7; CDR3 DNA: TGCGCCAGCAGCTTGGTGGACAGGGAGCAGTACTTC; CDR3 protein: CASSLVDREQYF
V gene: TRBV28; D gene: TRBD2; clone size: -; J gene: TRBJ2-7; CDR3 DNA: TGTGCCAGCGCCACTAGCGGAGCCTACGAGCAGTACTTC; CDR3 protein: CASATSGAYEQYF
V gene: TRBV15; D gene: -; clone size: -; J gene: TRBJ2-2; CDR3 DNA: TGTGCCACCAGCAGAGTGTTCGGGAAGGGCACCGGGGAGCTGTTTTTT; CDR3 protein: CATSRVFGKGTGELFF
V gene: TRBV28; D gene: -; clone size: -; J gene: TRBJ1-5; CDR3 DNA: TGTGCCAGCAGTTACCCGGACGGGAGGGTCCAGCCCCAGCATTTT; CDR3 protein: CASSYPDGRVQPQHF
V gene: TRBV10-2; D gene: -; clone size: once; J gene: TRBJ2-1; CDR3 DNA: TGCGCCAGCAACGGAGGGCCCCAGTTCTTC; CDR3 protein: CASNGGPQFF
V gene: TRBV2; D gene: -; clone size: -; J gene: TRBJ2-7; CDR3 DNA: TGTGCCAGCAGGGAGACTAAAGAGCAGTACTTC; CDR3 protein: CASRETKEQYF
V gene: TRBV3-1/TRBV3-2; D gene: TRBD1; clone size: -; J gene: TRBJ1-4; CDR3 DNA: TGTGCCAGCAGCCAAGTCCGAACAGGGGGCGTAAAGGATGAAAAACTGTTTTTT; CDR3 protein: CASSQVRTGGVKDEKLFF
V gene: TRBV6-1; D gene: TRBD2; clone size: -; J gene: TRBJ2-3; CDR3 DNA: TGTGCCAGCAGTGCAGTACTAGCGGACAGCACAGATACGCAGTATTTT; CDR3 protein: CASSAVLADSTDTQYF
V gene: TRBV19; D gene: -; clone size: -; J gene: TRBJ2-7; CDR3 DNA: TGTGCCAGTAGTATTGACCGGGACTCCTACGAGCAGTACTTC; CDR3 protein: CASSIDRDSYEQYF
V gene: TRBV27; D gene: -; clone size: -; J gene: TRBJ1-1; CDR3 DNA: TGTGCCAGCGGGCTACAGGGTCCCACTGAAGCTTTCTTT; CDR3 protein: CASGLQGPTEAFF
V gene: TRBV24-1; D gene: TRBD1; clone size: -; J gene: TRBJ2-2; CDR3 DNA: TGTGCCACCAGTGACCTTGACAGGGCCCAGAATACCGGGGAGCTGTTTTTT; CDR3 protein: CATSDLDRAQNTGELFF
V gene: TRBV6-6; D gene: -; clone size: -; J gene: TRBJ1-6; CDR3 DNA: TGTGCCAGCAGTTACTCGAGAGACACCTATTCACCCCTCCACTTT; CDR3 protein: CASSYSRDTYSPLHF
V gene: TRBV7-2; D gene: TRBD2; clone size: -; J gene: TRBJ2-7; CDR3 DNA: TGTGCCAGCAGCTTGGGTCTAGCGGGAGTCGCCGAGCAGTACTTC; CDR3 protein: CASSLGLAGVAEQYF
V gene: TRBV7-9; D gene: TRBD1; clone size: once; J gene: TRBJ2-7; CDR3 DNA: TGTGCCAGCAGCCCTGGGACAGTTTACGAGCAGTACTTC; CDR3 protein: CASSPGTVYEQYF
V gene: TRBV24-1; D gene: TRBD2; clone size: -; J gene: TRBJ2-1; CDR3 DNA: TGTGCCACCAGTGACCGGACTAGCGGTTACAATGAGCAGTTCTTC; CDR3 protein: CATSDRTSGYNEQFF
V gene: TRBV4-1; D gene: TRBD2; clone size: few; J gene: TRBJ2-2; CDR3 DNA: TGCGCCAGCAGCCAAGTAGGACTAGCGGGGGGCGGGGAGCTGTTTTTT; CDR3 protein: CASSQVGLAGGGELFF
V gene: TRBV18; D gene: TRBD1; clone size: -; J gene: TRBJ1-4; CDR3 DNA: TGTGCCAGCTCATCGGTTAGACAGGGGCGGACGGATGAAAAACTGTTTTTT; CDR3 protein: CASSSVRQGRTDEKLFF
V gene: TRBV5-1; D gene: TRBD2; clone size: -; J gene: TRBJ2-3; CDR3 DNA: TGCGCCAGCAGTCGGAATCCTAGCGGGGGGTCAGATACGCAGTATTTT; CDR3 protein: CASSRNPSGGSDTQYF
V gene: TRBV5-1; D gene: -; clone size: -; J gene: TRBJ1-1; CDR3 DNA: TGCGCCAGCAGCGTTCCCGGAGGAGGGATGAACACTGAAGCTTTCTTT; CDR3 protein: CASSVPGGGMNTEAFF
V gene: TRBV5-8; D gene: -; clone size: -; J gene: TRBJ1-4; CDR3 DNA: TGTGCCAGCAGCTTGGCCTTGGGCAGCAATGAAAAACTGTTTTTT; CDR3 protein: CASSLALGSNEKLFF
V gene: TRBV3-1/TRBV3-2; D gene: TRBD2; clone size: -; J gene: TRBJ2-3; CDR3 DNA: TGTGCCAGCAGCCCCAGCGGGGGGCTTGGAGATACGCAGTATTTT; CDR3 protein: CASSPSGGLGDTQYF
V gene: TRBV7-9; D gene: TRBD2; clone size: -; J gene: TRBJ2-1; CDR3 DNA: TGTGCCAGCAGCTTCACTAGCGGGGGATTTAATGAGCAGTTCTTC; CDR3 protein: CASSFTSGGFNEQFF
V gene: TRBV6-5; D gene: -; clone size: -; J gene: TRBJ1-2; CDR3 DNA: TGTGCCAGCAGTTCAGGCTATGGCTACACCTTC; CDR3 protein: CASSSGYGYTF
V gene: TRBV19; D gene: -; clone size: -; J gene: TRBJ2-6; CDR3 DNA: TGTGCCAGTAACCGCCCTTACACAGGGACCGGGGCCAACGTCCTGACTTTC; CDR3 protein: CASNRPYTGTGANVLTF
V gene: TRBV29-1; D gene: -; clone size: -; J gene: TRBJ2-1; CDR3 DNA: TGCAGCGTTGGGCATTCTTCACCAAATGAGCAGTTCTTC; CDR3 protein: CSVGHSSPNEQFF
V gene: TRBV12-5; D gene: -; clone size: -; J gene: TRBJ1-4; CDR3 DNA: TGTGCTAGTGGTTTGGATAAGCGAACTAATGAAAAACTGTTTTTT; CDR3 protein: CASGLDKRTNEKLFF
V gene: TRBV10-3; D gene: TRBD1; clone size: once; J gene: TRBJ1-1; CDR3 DNA: TGTGCCACCTCAGCAGGGGGGACTGAAGCTTTCTTT; CDR3 protein: CATSAGGTEAFF
V gene: TRBV28; D gene: -; clone size: -; J gene: TRBJ2-3; CDR3 DNA: TGTGCCAGCAGTCCTGACAGAGGCATCACAGATACGCAGTATTTT; CDR3 protein: CASSPDRGITDTQYF
V gene: TRBV4-3; D gene: -; clone size: -; J gene: TRBJ1-3; CDR3 DNA: TGCGCCAGCAGCCAAGCCCCGGAGGTTGGAAACACCATATATTTT; CDR3 protein: CASSQAPEVGNTIYF
V gene: TRBV29-1; D gene: -; clone size: few; J gene: TRBJ1-1; CDR3 DNA: TGCAGCGTTGAATGGGCTCAGAACACTGAAGCTTTCTTT; CDR3 protein: CSVEWAQNTEAFF
V gene: TRBV21-1; D gene: -; clone size: -; J gene: TRBJ1-5; CDR3 DNA: TGTGCCAGCAGCAAAGTTAGTGCGGGTAACGGCAATCAGCCCCAGCATTTT; CDR3 protein: CASSKVSAGNGNQPQHF
V gene: TRBV6-2/TRBV6-3; D gene: TRBD1; clone size: -; J gene: TRBJ2-7; CDR3 DNA: TGTGCCAGCAGTTATATAAGTAGGACAGGCGAGCAGTACTTC; CDR3 protein: CASSYISRTGEQYF
V gene: TRBV30; D gene: -; clone size: -; J gene: TRBJ1-6; CDR3 DNA: TGTGCCTGGAGTGTACTAGGGTTGGATTCACCCCTCCACTTT; CDR3 protein: CAWSVLGLDSPLHF
V gene: TRBV6-4; D gene: TRBD1; clone size: many; J gene: TRBJ1-6; CDR3 DNA: TGTGCCAGCAGTGCGACAGGGGAGGGGAATTCACCCCTCCACTTT; CDR3 protein: CASSATGEGNSPLHF
V gene: TRBV27; D gene: -; clone size: -; J gene: TRBJ2-7; CDR3 DNA: TGTGCCAGCAGTTTCCGAGGGCGGGACGAGCAGTACTTC; CDR3 protein: CASSFRGRDEQYF
V gene: TRBV5-4; D gene: -; clone size: many; J gene: TRBJ1-2; CDR3 DNA: TGTGCCAGCAGCTTGGAACAGACGACCGGAGGCTATGGCTACACCTTC; CDR3 protein: CASSLEQTTGGYGYTF
V gene: TRBV19; D gene: TRBD2; clone size: -; J gene: TRBJ2-1; CDR3 DNA: TGTGCCAGTAAGAGCGTCGGACTAGCCTACAATGAGCAGTTCTTC; CDR3 protein: CASKSVGLAYNEQFF
V gene: TRBV5-4; D gene: -; clone size: -; J gene: TRBJ2-1; CDR3 DNA: TGTGCCAGCAGCGACTTACTAGTATCTCCCAATGAGCAGTTCTTC; CDR3 protein: CASSDLLVSPNEQFF
V gene: TRBV2; D gene: TRBD2; clone size: once; J gene: TRBJ2-7; CDR3 DNA: TGTGCCAGCAGGCGTGAGGTAGCGGGAACAAACGAGCAGTACTTC; CDR3 protein: CASRREVAGTNEQYF
V gene: TRBV4-1; D gene: -; clone size: -; J gene: TRBJ1-6; CDR3 DNA: TGCGCCAGCAGGCAATCCTGGGCCAGGGATTCACCCCTCCACTTT; CDR3 protein: CASRQSWARDSPLHF
V gene: TRBV6-5; D gene: -; clone size: -; J gene: TRBJ1-2; CDR3 DNA: TGTGCCAGCAGTTACTCGAGTTTGGGGGCGGGCTACACCTTC; CDR3 protein: CASSYSSLGAGYTF
V gene: TRBV5-4; D gene: TRBD2; clone size: -; J gene: TRBJ2-6; CDR3 DNA: TGTGCCAGCAGCTCGGCTCGGGCGGGGGTAGTCTCTGGGGCCAACGTCCTGACTTTC; CDR3 protein: CASSSARAGVVSGANVLTF